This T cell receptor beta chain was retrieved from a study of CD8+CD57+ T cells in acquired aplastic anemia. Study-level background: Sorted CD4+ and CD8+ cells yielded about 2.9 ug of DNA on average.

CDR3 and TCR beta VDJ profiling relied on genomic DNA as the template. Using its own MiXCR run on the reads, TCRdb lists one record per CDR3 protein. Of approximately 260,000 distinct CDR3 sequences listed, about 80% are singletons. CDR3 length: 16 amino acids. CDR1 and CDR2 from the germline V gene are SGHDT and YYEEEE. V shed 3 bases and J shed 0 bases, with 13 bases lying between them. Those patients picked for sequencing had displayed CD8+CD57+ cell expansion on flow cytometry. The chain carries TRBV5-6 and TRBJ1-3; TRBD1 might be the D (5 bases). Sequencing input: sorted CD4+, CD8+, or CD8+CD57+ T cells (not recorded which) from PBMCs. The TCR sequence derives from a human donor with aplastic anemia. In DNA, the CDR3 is TGTGCCAGCAGCTGGGGGGATATCCGCTCTGGAAACACCATATATTTT. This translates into CASSWGDIRSGNTIYF.